This passage covers 19 T cell receptor beta chains from one sample sequenced in a study of OX40 agonist ivuxolimab in advanced cancers. Clones were read by immunoSEQ multiplex PCR, and TCRdb kept only the in-frame ones, dropping some. Here the sample spans roughly 69,000 clones, roughly nine tenths being singletons. Sample: CD4+ or CD8+ T cells sorted from blood, taken in a trial of the OX40 agonist ivuxolimab. These receptors all stem from an adult with an advanced solid tumor such as melanoma, head and neck, liver or kidney cancer.

This chain joins TRBV7-9 and TRBJ2-3; no clear D. Trimming removed 5 bases at V and 12 bases at J, with 9 bases between. Germline CDR1 SEHNR, CDR2 FQNEAQ (reference sequence). The CDR3 contains 10 residues. Here the CDR3 reads CASSLPVQYF. CDR3 sequence (DNA): TGTGCCAGCAGCCTCCCGGTCCAGTATTTT.

The chain has TRBV29-1 and TRBJ2-1; TRBD1 matches at 10 bases. Germline values: CDR1 SQVTM, CDR2 ANQGSEA. V was pared by 7 bases and J by 7 bases, with 7 bases of the junction left unmatched. This CDR3 has 13 amino acids. CDR3 region: CSAPGQGTNEQFF. The CDR3 DNA reads as TGCAGCGCCCCGGGACAGGGGACGAATGAGCAGTTCTTC.

The rearrangement uses TRBV6-5 and TRBJ2-5, with 8 bases that match TRBD2. The CDR3 is made up of 14 amino acids. Germline CDR1 is MNHEY and CDR2 is SVGAGI. Losses at the gene ends were 0 bases for V and 4 bases for J; bases not matched to a gene: 1. CDR3 nucleotide sequence: TGTGCCAGCAGTTACTCCGGGGGGGGAGAGACCCAGTACTTC. It is translated as CASSYSGGGETQYF.

Remarks on this clone: An end of the junction differs from the germline gene, which may be a read error. In DNA, the CDR3 is TGTGCTAGCAGCTTAGTTAGTGGGCTGGACACCGGGGAGCTGTTTTTT. It codes for CASSLVSGLDTGELFF. The chain carries TRBV7-7 and TRBJ2-2; D is unclear. CDR1 and CDR2 (germline): SSHAT, FNYEAQ (reference sequence). This CDR3 contains 16 residues. The full variable domain, completed using reference TRBV7-7 and TRBJ2-2, is GAGVSQSPRYKVTKRGQDVTLRCDPISSHATLYWYQQALGQGPEFLTYFNYEAQPDKSGLPSDRFSAERPEGSISTLTIQRTEQRDSAMYRCASSLVSGLDTGELFFGEGSRLTVL.

The chain combines TRBV6-1 with TRBJ2-5, with 12 positions matching TRBD1. J was trimmed by 5 bases and V by 5 bases; bases with no gene match: 6. The CDR3 is 15 residues long. CDR1 is MNHNS and CDR2 is SASEGT in the germline V gene. The CDR3 sequence is CASSIRDRGRETQYF. The CDR3 DNA is TGTGCCAGCAGTATCCGGGACAGGGGGCGGGAGACCCAGTACTTC.

V usage is TRBV12-5 and J usage is TRBJ2-5; tentatively, D is TRBD2 (6 bases). Germline lookup yields CDR1 LGHNT and CDR2 FRNRAP. The CDR3 runs 15 residues. Trimming removed 3 bases at V and 3 bases at J, with 14 bases between. The CDR3: CASGLWVGGKETQYF. The CDR3 coding sequence is TGTGCTAGTGGTTTATGGGTGGGGGGTAAAGAGACCCAGTACTTC. Combining the CDR3 with reference TRBV12-5 and TRBJ2-5 gives the whole variable domain DARVTQTPRHKVTEMGQEVTMRCQPILGHNTVFWYRQTMMQGLELLAYFRNRAPLDDSGMPKDRFSAEMPDATLATLKIQPSEPRDSAVYFCASGLWVGGKETQYFGPGTRLLVL.

This chain links TRBV4-1 with TRBJ2-1; TRBD2 matches 11 bases. This CDR3 is built from 16 residues. CDR1 MGHRA and CDR2 YSYEKL come from the germline V gene. The V segment lost 4 bases and the J segment 4 bases; nucleotides outside the gene matches: 6. CDR3 DNA: TGCGCCAGCAGCCTCCACGGGACTAGCGGATACAATGAGCAGTTCTTC. It codes for CASSLHGTSGYNEQFF.

The rearrangement uses TRBV5-6 and TRBJ1-5; TRBD1 agrees at 7 bases. V was clipped by 3 bases and J by 0 bases; unmatched bases: 12. CDR1 is SGHDT and CDR2 is YYEEEE in the germline V gene. There are 18 residues in the CDR3. The CDR3 region is CASSSSPGTENSNQPQHF. The DNA for the CDR3 is TGTGCCAGCAGCTCATCCCCCGGGACAGAGAATAGCAATCAGCCCCAGCATTTT.

The chain combines TRBV27 with TRBJ2-2, with 10 bases matching TRBD2. Germline V gene data show CDR1 as MNHEY and CDR2 as SMNVEV (reference sequence). V was clipped by 3 bases and J by 4 bases; unmatched bases: 8. The CDR3 is made up of 17 amino acids. The CDR3 region is CASSFVTAGGITGELFF. The CDR3 nucleotides are TGTGCCAGCAGTTTCGTGACAGCGGGGGGGATCACCGGGGAGCTGTTTTTT.

V is TRBV7-6 and J is TRBJ2-6, with D uncertain. Per the germline V gene, CDR1 is SGHVS and CDR2 is FNYEAQ. The length of the CDR3 is 17 residues. Trimming pared 3 bases from V and 4 bases from J, leaving 16 bases between. CDR3 sequence: CASSFGLPSSGANVLTF. The CDR3 DNA follows: TGTGCCAGCAGCTTTGGATTACCTTCCTCCGGGGCCAACGTCCTGACTTTC.

This sequence joins TRBV10-3 and TRBJ2-3, with TRBD2 identical over 8 bases. The V gene's germline CDR1 is ENHRY and CDR2 SYGVKD. The CDR3 length is 22 residues. V lost 3 bases, J lost 1 base, and 24 bases stayed unmatched. The CDR3 DNA is TGTGCCATCAGTGACGACCGTGCCCGAAACGTTAGCCGAGCGGGGGGCACAGATACGCAGTATTTT. This translates into CAISDDRARNVSRAGGTDTQYF.

This chain joins TRBV5-4 and TRBJ2-1, with 11 bases lining up with TRBD2. CDR1 SGHNT and CDR2 YYREEE come from the germline V gene (reference sequence). This CDR3 has 14 residues. V gave up 5 bases and J gave up 4 bases; unmatched junction bases: 2. CDR3 sequence (DNA): TGTGCCAGCAGGGGGACTAGCGGATACAATGAGCAGTTCTTC. It translates to CASRGTSGYNEQFF. The variable domain in full, completed from reference TRBV5-4 and TRBJ2-1, reads ETGVTQSPTHLIKTRGQQVTLRCSSQSGHNTVSWYQQALGQGPQFIFQYYREEENGRGNFPPRFSGLQFPNYSSELNVNALELDDSALYLCASRGTSGYNEQFFGPGTRLTVL.

The chain joins TRBV7-2 to TRBJ1-4; weak D call: TRBD1 (5 bases). V was trimmed by 4 bases and J by 5 bases, leaving 17 bases between them. CDR1 is SGHTA, CDR2 FQGNSA, per germline. The CDR3 is 16 amino acids. CDR3 DNA sequence: TGTGCCAGCAGCTCTTACCCCGGGGCCTTAAATGAAAAACTGTTTTTT. It is translated as CASSSYPGALNEKLFF.

This sequence joins TRBV9 and TRBJ2-1; D perhaps matches TRBD1 (6 bases). V was pared by 0 bases and J by 0 bases, with 7 bases between. This CDR3 contains 15 residues. Germline V CDR1 and CDR2: SGDLS, YYNGEE. Here the CDR3 DNA reads TGTGCCAGCAGCGTAGTGGGGGCCTCCTACAATGAGCAGTTCTTC. Its protein product is CASSVVGASYNEQFF. Using reference TRBV9 and TRBJ2-1 for the parts outside the CDR3, the full variable domain is DSGVTQTPKHLITATGQRVTLRCSPRSGDLSVYWYQQSLDQGLQFLIQYYNGEERAKGNILERFSAQQFPDLHSELNLSSLELGDSALYFCASSVVGASYNEQFFGPGTRLTVL.

V gene TRBV2 combines with J gene TRBJ2-5, with TRBD2 as a possible D gene (7 bases). Germline values: CDR1 SNHLY, CDR2 FYNNEI. There are 17 residues in the CDR3. V was cut by 6 bases and J by 1 base, with 21 bases left in between. The CDR3: CASRQETGGPFQETQYF. CDR3 DNA: TGTGCCAGCAGGCAGGAAACGGGGGGCCCTTTCCAAGAGACCCAGTACTTC. The whole variable domain, filled in from reference TRBV2 and TRBJ2-5, reads EPEVTQTPSHQVTQMGQEVILRCVPISNHLYFYWYRQILGQKVEFLVSFYNNEISEKSEIFDDQFSVERPDGSNFTLKIRSTKLEDSAMYFCASRQETGGPFQETQYFGPGTRLLVL.

The rearrangement uses TRBV9 and TRBJ2-5; 8 bases agree with TRBD2. V trimming: 3 bases; J trimming: 4 bases; junction bases outside the gene matches: 8. Per germline, CDR1 SGDLS and CDR2 YYNGEE. The CDR3 extends over 15 amino acids. CDR3 nucleotide sequence: TGTGCCAGCAGCGGTGGGATAGCGGGGTTAGAGACCCAGTACTTC. It specifies CASSGGIAGLETQYF.

The chain is built from TRBV28 and TRBJ2-7, with D possibly being TRBD1 (6 bases). The germline V gene encodes CDR1 MDHEN and CDR2 SYDVKM. Deletions cut 5 bases from V and 0 bases from J, with 14 bases between. The CDR3 loop spans 15 amino acids. This chain's CDR3 is CASSITGTSSYEQYF. The CDR3 nucleotides are TGTGCCAGCAGTATAACAGGGACGAGCTCCTACGAGCAGTACTTC. Together with reference TRBV28 and TRBJ2-7, the CDR3 gives the full variable domain: DVKVTQSSRYLVKRTGEKVFLECVQDMDHENMFWYRQDPGLGLRLIYFSYDVKMKEKGDIPEGYSVSREKKERFSLILESASTNQTSMYLCASSITGTSSYEQYFGPGTRLTVT.

This clone occurred once. This chain joins TRBV27 and TRBJ1-2, with TRBD1 matching over 8 bases. The V and J ends lost 2 bases and 4 bases, in that order; junction bases with no gene match: 6. The CDR3 is made up of 15 amino acids. The V gene's germline CDR1 is MNHEY and CDR2 SMNVEV (reference sequence). CDR3 bases: TGTGCCAGCAGTTTAGTTCCAGGGGGCACCTATGGCTACACCTTC. This translates into CASSLVPGGTYGYTF.

The chain has TRBV2 and TRBJ2-7, with D perhaps TRBD2 (5 bases). Germline V lookup: CDR1 SNHLY, CDR2 FYNNEI. The germline V and J ends were trimmed by 2 bases and 8 bases, with 19 bases remaining between them. CDR3 length: 15 residues. CDR3 DNA: TGTGCCAGCAGTGAATCGGGTGAGGGCATCTGGCAGCAGTACGTC. Translation: CASSESGEGIWQQYV.